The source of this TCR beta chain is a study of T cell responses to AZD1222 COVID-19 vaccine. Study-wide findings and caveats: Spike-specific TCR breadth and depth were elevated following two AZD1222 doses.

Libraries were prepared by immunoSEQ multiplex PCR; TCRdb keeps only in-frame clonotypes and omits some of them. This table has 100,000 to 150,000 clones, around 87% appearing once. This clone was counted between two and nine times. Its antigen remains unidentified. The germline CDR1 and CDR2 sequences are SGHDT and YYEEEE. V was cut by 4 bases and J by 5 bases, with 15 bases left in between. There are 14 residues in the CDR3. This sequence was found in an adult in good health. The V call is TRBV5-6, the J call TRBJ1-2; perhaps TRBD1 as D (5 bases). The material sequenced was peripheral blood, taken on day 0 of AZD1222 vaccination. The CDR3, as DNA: TGTGCCAGCAGCCCCCGCGGGGCCCTTTATGGCTACACCTTC. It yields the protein CASSPRGALYGYTF. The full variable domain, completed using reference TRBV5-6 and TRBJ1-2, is DAGVTQSPTHLIKTRGQQVTLRCSPKSGHDTVSWYQQALGQGPQFIFQYYEEEERQRGNFPDRFSGHQFPNYSSELNVNALLLGDSALYLCASSPRGALYGYTFGSGTRLTVV.